This T cell receptor (beta chain) was found in a study of blood T cell repertoires in COVID-19. Study in general: The study drew acute and convalescent COVID-19 samples from the United States, Italy and Spain.

Only in-frame clones appear in the TCRdb table, and some are missing; sequencing was by immunoSEQ multiplex PCR. The table includes some 150,000 clones, roughly nine tenths detected once. The CDR3 runs to 16 residues. Between the trimmed V and J ends, which lost 0 bases and 3 bases, there was a span of 11 bases. CDR1 is LNHNV, CDR2 YYDKDF, per germline (reference sequence). The source material was peripheral blood. The V and J genes are TRBV15 and TRBJ1-4; D is uncertain. This TCR came from a man in his fifties or sixties with acute or convalescent COVID-19. CDR3 residues: CATSRDLGVANEKLFF. CDR3 sequence (DNA): TGTGCCACCAGCAGAGATCTCGGGGTTGCTAATGAAAAACTGTTTTTT.